These T cell receptor beta chains were read from a single sample in a study of monozygotic twins with cystic fibrosis. Assay used: immunoSEQ multiplex PCR; TCRdb lists only in-frame clones, some missing. The sample lists tens of thousands of clones, 95% to 98% occurring once. Sequencing input: blood. The source is a girl between 10 and 17 years old with cystic fibrosis. Both conserved end residues are part of each CDR3. A D gene is named only where the DNA matches it firmly. Size is stated for part of the rows, as once, few or many counts, or as a class when the clone is expanded.

D gene	V gene	clone size	J gene	CDR3 DNA	CDR3 protein
NA	TRBV15	NA	TRBJ2-4	TGTGCCACTTTTGCTGGGGGAGCCAAAAACATTCAGTACTTC	CATFAGGAKNIQYF
NA	TRBV7-2	NA	TRBJ1-2	TGTGCCAGCAGCTTAGGGGACGCGGGTCTCTCTGGCTACACCTTC	CASSLGDAGLSGYTF
TRBD2	TRBV5-6	NA	TRBJ2-7	TGTGCCAGCAGCTCTAATAGCGGGAGGTTCCTCTTAGAGCAGTACTTC	CASSSNSGRFLLEQYF
NA	TRBV29-1	NA	TRBJ2-1	TGCAGCGTTGAAGTTTTTGGGGGAGGCTCCTACAATGAGCAGTTCTTC	CSVEVFGGGSYNEQFF
TRBD1	TRBV19	NA	TRBJ1-5	TGTGCCAGAGGGGGGGACAGGGCCGACCAGCCCCAGCATTTT	CARGGDRADQPQHF
NA	TRBV21-1	NA	TRBJ2-3	TGTGCCAGCAGCAGAGAAAGTACAGGGACTAGCACAGATACGCAGTATTTT	CASSRESTGTSTDTQYF
TRBD1	TRBV7-9	once	TRBJ2-1	TGTGCCAGCAGCCCGATTCTACAGGGGTTCCTCATCCGGCAGTTCTTC	CASSPILQGFLIRQFF
NA	TRBV9	NA	TRBJ1-1	TGTGCCAGCAGCGTAGATTTCGGGGAAAACACTGAAGCTTTCTTT	CASSVDFGENTEAFF
NA	TRBV5-1	NA	TRBJ2-1	TGCGCCAGCAGCTTGTGGTTAGGTACTTCTAGTACCGATGAGCAGTTCTTC	CASSLWLGTSSTDEQFF
NA	TRBV6-5	NA	TRBJ2-7	TGTGCCAGCAGTCGGGGAGGAGGGGGGCCCTACGAGCAGTACTTC	CASSRGGGGPYEQYF
NA	TRBV5-6	NA	TRBJ2-1	TGTGCCAGCAGCTTGGAGGGACCTACGGGCAGGGTAGCATACAATGAGCAGTTCTTC	CASSLEGPTGRVAYNEQFF
NA	TRBV28	NA	TRBJ1-5	TGTGCCAGCAGTTTGTTCAATCAGCCCCAGCATTTT	CASSLFNQPQHF
NA	TRBV10-3	NA	TRBJ1-1	TGTGCCATCAGTTCGGGCCCTAGAGAGGCTGAAGCTTTCTTT	CAISSGPREAEAFF
NA	TRBV7-9	NA	TRBJ2-2	TGTGCCAGCAGCCACCGGGTTGGGGGGGAGCTGTTTTTT	CASSHRVGGELFF
NA	TRBV29-1	NA	TRBJ2-5	TGCAGCGCTGACAGTGACTTGCGCGAGACCCAGTACTTC	CSADSDLRETQYF
TRBD1	TRBV7-9	once	TRBJ1-1	TGTGCCAGCAGCCCTAAGGGGGCGAACACTGAAGCTTTCTTT	CASSPKGANTEAFF
NA	TRBV9	NA	TRBJ2-3	TGTGCCAGCAGCGTACTTGGGCTTGAGGGAGTTCCGGATACGCAGTATTTT	CASSVLGLEGVPDTQYF
TRBD2	TRBV5-4	NA	TRBJ2-5	TGTGCCAGCAGCTTCGGACTAGCGGGAGTGGTTCAGGAGACCCAGTACTTC	CASSFGLAGVVQETQYF
NA	TRBV7-2	NA	TRBJ2-2	TGTGCCAGCAGCCCCGCGGGCAGCGGGGAGCTGTTTTTT	CASSPAGSGELFF
NA	TRBV7-2	NA	TRBJ2-3	TGTGCCAGCAGCTATCGGACTCGAAGGGATACGCAGTATTTT	CASSYRTRRDTQYF
TRBD1	TRBV6-5	NA	TRBJ1-2	TGTGCCACGACTTCAAAGACAGGGCCCGGCTATGGCTACACCTTC	CATTSKTGPGYGYTF
TRBD2	TRBV30	NA	TRBJ2-3	TGTGCTTCGGGGGGTCCACCCCTGGAAGATACGCAGTATTTT	CASGGPPLEDTQYF
NA	TRBV6-4	NA	TRBJ1-1	TGTGCCAGCAGTGACGCTACAGAGAAGCACACTGAAGCTTTCTTT	CASSDATEKHTEAFF
TRBD2	TRBV27	NA	TRBJ2-1	TGTGCCAGCAGTTTATGGGCGGGAGGGGACAATGAGCAGTTCTTC	CASSLWAGGDNEQFF
NA	TRBV7-8	NA	TRBJ2-2	TGTGCCAGCAGCCTGATTGGGGGGCGAAACACCGGGGAGCTGTTTTTT	CASSLIGGRNTGELFF
NA	TRBV15	NA	TRBJ1-5	TGTGCCACCAGCAGCGAAACGGGGCATAGCAATCAGCCCCAGCATTTT	CATSSETGHSNQPQHF